Sequencing of this TCR beta chain was carried out in a study of blood T cell repertoires in COVID-19. At the level of the study: T cells, B-cell-depleted T cells, or PBMCs supplied cDNA or gDNA.

The CDR3 runs to 16 residues. V was clipped by 3 bases and J by 0 bases; unmatched bases: 5. Germline V CDR1 and CDR2: MNHEY, SVGEGT. Assay: immunoSEQ multiplex PCR; the TCRdb copy retains only in-frame clones and omits some. The profile shows under 250,000 clones, about 93% of them singletons. Seattle researchers signed up patients amid active infection and tracked them longitudinally. V is TRBV6-2 or TRBV6-3 and J is TRBJ2-5; 9 bases match TRBD1. The receptor comes from a man aged 60-69 years with COVID-19, enrolled during active disease. What was sequenced was peripheral blood. The CDR3 region is CASSYTTGGYQETQYF. The CDR3, as DNA: TGTGCCAGCAGTTATACGACAGGGGGGTACCAAGAGACCCAGTACTTC.